Below, 18 T cell receptor beta chains from the same sample are listed, as sequenced in a study of OX40 agonist ivuxolimab in advanced cancers. Sequencing was performed with immunoSEQ multiplex PCR; in TCRdb, only in-frame clones are kept and a portion is missing. The sample lists some 80,000 clones, about 90% occurring once. The source material was CD4+ or CD8+ T cells sorted from blood, sampled in a trial of the OX40 agonist ivuxolimab. These TCRs come from an adult with an advanced solid tumor such as melanoma, head and neck, liver or kidney cancer.

The rearrangement uses TRBV7-9 and TRBJ2-3; 9 nucleotides match TRBD2. The V and J ends lost 3 bases and 2 bases, in that order; junction bases with no gene match: 6. Looked up from germline, CDR1 is SEHNR and CDR2 is FQNEAQ (reference sequence). CDR3 length: 16 residues. CDR3 DNA sequence: TGTGCCAGCAGCTTGCCTAGCGGGGTTCCCACAGATACGCAGTATTTT. Amino acid sequence: CASSLPSGVPTDTQYF.

This chain links TRBV9 with TRBJ2-1; 9 bases line up with TRBD2. J was trimmed by 9 bases and V by 4 bases; bases with no gene match: 14. This CDR3 comprises 16 residues. CDR1 is SGDLS and CDR2 is YYNGEE in the germline V gene. For the CDR3, the DNA is TGTGCCAGCAGCTCAGTAGCGGGGGCCCTTCTTATTGAGCAGTTCTTC. This translates into CASSSVAGALLIEQFF.

The CDR3 loop reads CASSPLLGGTYEQYF. The CDR3 bases are TGCGCCAGCAGCCCACTATTGGGGGGAACCTACGAGCAGTACTTC. This chain joins TRBV4-3 and TRBJ2-7; TRBD2 might be the D (6 bases). Germline V gene sequence: CDR1 LGHNA, CDR2 YSLEER. V was shortened by 4 bases and J by 2 bases, with 15 bases between the two germline ends. This CDR3 region has 15 residues.

The count of this clone is one. The gene calls are TRBV2 and TRBJ1-1, with D perhaps TRBD1 (5 bases). CDR1 and CDR2 (germline): SNHLY, FYNNEI. The CDR3 runs to 14 residues. V shed 3 bases and J shed 5 bases, with 13 bases lying between them. This chain's CDR3 is CASSEGRVHTEAFF. The CDR3 DNA reads TGTGCCAGCAGTGAGGGCAGGGTACATACTGAAGCTTTCTTT.

The CDR3: CASTPGQGVEYEQYF. CDR3 sequence (DNA): TGTGCCAGTACCCCAGGACAGGGGGTAGAGTACGAGCAGTACTTC. This chain links TRBV19 with TRBJ2-7, with TRBD1 matching 10 bases. This CDR3 region has 15 residues. The germline gives CDR1 LNHDA, CDR2 SQIVND (reference sequence). The V gene end was trimmed by 7 bases and the J gene end by 4 bases; junction bases not matched to a gene: 10.

Only a few counts were recorded for this clone. The rearrangement uses TRBV19 and TRBJ2-7, with a tentative D call TRBD2 (5 bases). The germline CDR1 and CDR2 sequences are LNHDA and SQIVND (reference sequence). V dropped 3 bases and J dropped 1 base, with 7 bases sitting between them. The CDR3 consists of 13 residues. As DNA, the CDR3 is TGTGCCAGTAGTATTCGGGATTCCTACGAGCAGTACTTC. Amino acid sequence: CASSIRDSYEQYF.

The gene calls are TRBV19 and TRBJ2-1, with D unresolved. The V end was cut by 3 bases, the J end by 12 bases, with 12 bases between. This CDR3 contains 12 residues. CDR1 LNHDA and CDR2 SQIVND come from the germline V gene (reference sequence). The CDR3 coding sequence is TGTGCCAGTAGTATTAGGTCAGGTTGGCAGTTCTTC. Protein sequence: CASSIRSGWQFF. The variable domain in full, with the rest retrieved from reference TRBV19 and TRBJ2-1, is DGGITQSPKYLFRKEGQNVTLSCEQNLNHDAMYWYRQDPGQGLRLIYYSQIVNDFQKGDIAEGYSVSREKKESFPLTVTSAQKNPTAFYLCASSIRSGWQFFGPGTRLTVL.

The gene calls are TRBV10-1 and TRBJ1-5; D gene uncertain. The CDR3 length is 17 residues. Germline V gives CDR1 WNHNN, CDR2 SYGVQD (reference sequence). The V end lost 3 bases, the J end lost 0 bases, and 15 bases lay between the germline ends. The CDR3 reads CASSERPICYSNQPQHF. Written as DNA, the CDR3 is TGCGCCAGCAGTGAACGGCCCATATGTTATAGCAATCAGCCCCAGCATTTT.

V and J are TRBV15 and TRBJ1-4; D is unclear. The CDR3 contains 18 residues. Germline values: CDR1 LNHNV, CDR2 YYDKDF (reference sequence). Between the trimmed V and J ends, which lost 0 bases and 0 bases, there was a span of 14 bases. This CDR3 is CATSRDLFTDPTNEKLFF. CDR3 nucleotide sequence: TGTGCCACCAGCAGAGATCTTTTCACGGATCCAACTAATGAAAAACTGTTTTTT.

The chain joins TRBV5-1 to TRBJ2-1; D is uncertain. V was clipped by 0 bases and J by 2 bases, with 6 bases between them. The CDR3 runs to 14 residues. The V gene's germline CDR1 is SGHRS and CDR2 YFSETQ. The CDR3 loop is CASSLEGPYNEQFF. CDR3 in DNA: TGCGCCAGCAGCTTGGAGGGTCCCTACAATGAGCAGTTCTTC.

The chain recombines TRBV27 with TRBJ2-4; possibly TRBD1 for D (6 bases). From germline, CDR1 is MNHEY and CDR2 SMNVEV (reference sequence). V shed 4 bases and J shed 7 bases, with 11 bases lying between them. The CDR3 runs to 13 residues. Written as DNA, the CDR3 is TGTGCCAGCAGTTATGACAGGTTTAACATTCAGTACTTC. It specifies CASSYDRFNIQYF.

The genes are TRBV27 and TRBJ2-2, with TRBD2 matching 8 bases. Losses at the gene ends were 5 bases for V and 11 bases for J; bases not matched to a gene: 10. CDR3 length: 14 amino acids. The V gene's germline CDR1 is MNHEY and CDR2 SMNVEV (reference sequence). In DNA form, the CDR3 reads TGTGCCAGCAGTCCCCGGACTAGCCCGTCCGAGCTGTTTTTT. It specifies CASSPRTSPSELFF.

The J gene is TRBJ2-7, the V gene TRBV27; 9 bases align to TRBD1. With 5 bases clipped from V and 4 bases from J, the junction kept 3 bases outside the gene matches. CDR3 length equals 13 residues. Germline lookup yields CDR1 MNHEY and CDR2 SMNVEV (reference sequence). Written as DNA, the CDR3 is TGTGCCAGCAGTGCCGGGACAGGGTACGAGCAGTACTTC. It translates to CASSAGTGYEQYF.

The rearrangement links TRBV7-9 to TRBJ2-1; TRBD2 might be the D (6 bases). There are 15 residues in the CDR3. Germline V gene data show CDR1 as SEHNR and CDR2 as FQNEAQ (reference sequence). Trimming took 5 bases from V and 0 from J, leaving 11 bases between them. CDR3 sequence: CASSPVTSSYNEQFF. Here the CDR3 DNA reads TGTGCCAGCAGCCCGGTGACTAGCTCCTACAATGAGCAGTTCTTC.

This clone was recorded only once. The rearrangement joins TRBV20-1 to TRBJ1-2, with 9 nucleotides matching TRBD1. Germline CDR1 DFQATT, CDR2 SNEGSKA (reference sequence). CDR3 length: 11 residues. J lost 6 bases, V lost 6 bases, and 2 bases had no gene match. Here the CDR3 reads CSAGTGNGYTF. In nucleotides, the CDR3 is TGCAGTGCCGGGACAGGGAATGGCTACACCTTC.

This chain's CDR3 is CASSQDTEISYEQYF. The CDR3 nucleotides are TGCGCCAGCAGCCAAGATACGGAGATCTCCTACGAGCAGTACTTC. This chain links TRBV4-3 with TRBJ2-7; no reliable D call. CDR1 LGHNA and CDR2 YSLEER come from the germline V gene. The CDR3 has 15 residues. V lost 0 bases and J 0 bases, leaving 9 bases between the germline ends.

The genes are TRBV5-5 and TRBJ2-7; D gene ambiguous. Germline values: CDR1 SGHKS, CDR2 YYEKEE (reference sequence). The V and J ends lost 0 bases and 1 base respectively, with 8 bases between them. The CDR3 runs 14 residues. The DNA of the CDR3 is TGTGCCAGCAGCTTGGTTGAGGCGTCCTACGAGCAGTACTTC. Its protein is CASSLVEASYEQYF.

The chain has TRBV9 and TRBJ2-5, with 7 bases identical to TRBD1. The germline V gene encodes CDR1 SGDLS and CDR2 YYNGEE. The CDR3 totals 16 residues. V gave up 3 bases and J gave up 2 bases; unmatched junction bases: 10. The CDR3 nucleotides are TGTGCCAGCAGCGAAGCTACAGGGGAAGGTCAAGAGACCCAGTACTTC. Translation gives CASSEATGEGQETQYF.